This T cell receptor beta chain was profiled in a study of blood T cell repertoires in COVID-19. Study-level information: There were acute and convalescent COVID-19 samples, and they came from the United States, Italy and Spain.

From germline, CDR1 is SGHRS and CDR2 YFSETQ. The CDR3 spans 14 residues. V shed 2 bases and J shed 1 base, with 9 bases lying between them. Authors' processing steps: Amplification of reference gene primers provided the estimated nucleated cell counts. Sequencing used immunoSEQ multiplex PCR; TCRdb keeps in-frame clones, though not all of them. D and trimming come from the DNA, and the V and J calls and clone size come from that table. The table lists about 170,000 clones, less than 80% of them singletons, with 15% to 20% in the top ten. This receptor was taken from a woman between 65 and 79 years old in a cohort exposed to, infected with or recovered from COVID-19 (not recorded which). The specimen sequenced was PBMCs or T cells enriched from blood (not recorded which). The chain links TRBV5-1 to TRBJ1-1; tentatively, D is TRBD1 (5 bases). The CDR3 nucleotides read TGCGCCAGCAGCTTCAGGGTTGGGAACACTGAAGCTTTCTTT. Amino acid sequence: CASSFRVGNTEAFF.